A selection of T cell receptor beta chains follows, all from one sample in a study of blood T cell repertoires in COVID-19. Libraries were prepared by immunoSEQ multiplex PCR; TCRdb keeps only in-frame clonotypes and omits some of them. The sample lists 150,000 to 200,000 clones, approximately 91% occurring once. Sequencing used peripheral blood. All receptors derive from a man between 18 and 35 years old with acute or convalescent COVID-19. Both conserved end residues are part of each CDR3. Each record gives: J gene, D gene, clone size, V gene, CDR3 protein, CDR3 DNA. The D gene is left open where the match is weak. Only some rows state a clone size, as once, few, many or a class for expanded clones.

TRBJ1-1	.	.	TRBV7-9	CASSLVLGDGTEAFF	TGTGCCAGCAGCTTGGTACTGGGAGACGGGACTGAAGCTTTCTTT
TRBJ1-4	TRBD1	.	TRBV5-1	CASSLGGTGAAEKLFF	TGCGCCAGCAGCTTGGGAGGGACAGGGGCTGCCGAAAAACTGTTTTTT
TRBJ1-6	TRBD1	.	TRBV27	CASSPRQGAVSPLHF	TGTGCCAGCAGCCCTCGACAGGGGGCCGTCTCACCCCTCCACTTT
TRBJ1-6	.	.	TRBV14	CASSQRQGLDNSPLHF	TGTGCCAGCAGCCAGCGGCAGGGTTTGGATAATTCACCCCTCCACTTT
TRBJ2-7	TRBD2	.	TRBV18	CASSPPSTSGFSSYEQYF	TGTGCCAGCTCACCACCGAGCACTAGCGGTTTCTCATCCTACGAGCAGTACTTC
TRBJ1-3	.	.	TRBV6-5	CASSLSGASDGNTIYF	TGTGCCAGCAGTTTATCAGGGGCTTCTGATGGAAACACCATATATTTT
TRBJ1-1	TRBD1	.	TRBV18	CASSPIGMQGATEAFF	TGTGCCAGCTCACCAATTGGAATGCAGGGGGCGACTGAAGCTTTCTTT
TRBJ2-1	TRBD2	.	TRBV10-3	CATIPRGTREIAEQFF	TGTGCCACCATCCCTCGTGGGACTAGAGAGATTGCTGAGCAGTTCTTC
TRBJ2-3	.	.	TRBV4-1	CASSQDRQDTDTQYF	TGCGCCAGCAGCCAAGATAGGCAGGACACAGATACGCAGTATTTT
TRBJ1-2	TRBD1	.	TRBV6-5	CASSRGQGASYGYTF	TGTGCCAGCAGTCGAGGACAGGGAGCTTCCTATGGCTACACCTTC
TRBJ1-1	.	.	TRBV27	CASSNLYGGGEAFF	TGTGCCAGCAGTAACTTATACGGGGGGGGTGAAGCTTTCTTT
TRBJ2-7	TRBD1	.	TRBV7-2	CASSLEFRQGGYEQYF	TGTGCCAGCAGCTTAGAGTTTCGACAGGGGGGGTACGAGCAGTACTTC
TRBJ1-1	.	.	TRBV29-1	CSVHIGDTEAFF	TGCAGCGTCCACATAGGGGACACTGAAGCTTTCTTT
TRBJ2-1	.	.	TRBV7-8	CASSLNRENEQFF	TGTGCCAGCAGCTTGAACAGGGAAAATGAGCAGTTCTTC
TRBJ1-2	TRBD1	.	TRBV27	CASSSPDRGNYGYTF	TGTGCCAGCAGTTCCCCGGACAGGGGGAACTATGGCTACACCTTC
TRBJ1-4	.	once	TRBV30	CAWNRAKNEKLFF	TGTGCCTGGAACAGGGCCAAAAATGAAAAACTGTTTTTT
TRBJ1-2	.	.	TRBV5-5	CASSLGSGKDTF	TGTGCCAGCAGCTTGGGGTCAGGGAAGGACACCTTC
TRBJ1-1	TRBD1	.	TRBV19	CASSIWGQSGGAFF	TGTGCCAGTAGTATTTGGGGACAGTCTGGAGGAGCTTTCTTT
TRBJ2-3	TRBD1	few	TRBV2	CASTWDRGRTDTQYF	TGTGCCAGCACTTGGGACAGGGGCCGCACAGATACGCAGTATTTT
TRBJ2-5	.	.	TRBV7-7	CASSLDTGETQYF	TGTGCCAGCAGCCTGGACACAGGGGAGACCCAGTACTTC
TRBJ2-3	TRBD2	.	TRBV5-4	CASSLKTSADTQYF	TGTGCCAGCAGCTTAAAGACTAGCGCAGATACGCAGTATTTT
TRBJ1-1	.	.	TRBV12-3/TRBV12-4	CASSPQWNTEAFF	TGTGCCAGCAGCCCCCAATGGAACACTGAAGCTTTCTTT
TRBJ1-5	.	once	TRBV15	CATSRGDIRNQPQHF	TGTGCCACCAGCAGAGGCGACATTCGCAATCAGCCCCAGCATTTT
TRBJ2-7	.	.	TRBV24-1	CATSAGSEQYF	TGTGCCACCAGCGCAGGGTCCGAGCAGTACTTC
TRBJ1-5	.	.	TRBV30	CAWSAAPAGDTNSNQPQHF	TGTGCCTGGAGTGCGGCCCCCGCCGGGGACACAAATAGCAATCAGCCCCAGCATTTT
TRBJ1-1	.	.	TRBV7-2	CASSLVVGGGLEAFF	TGTGCCAGCAGCTTAGTAGTGGGTGGGGGCCTTGAAGCTTTCTTT
TRBJ1-5	.	.	TRBV6-5	CASSFNYQPQHF	TGTGCCAGCAGTTTTAATTATCAGCCCCAGCATTTT
TRBJ2-1	TRBD1	.	TRBV29-1	CSVHWTGGGNEQFF	TGCAGCGTGCATTGGACAGGAGGAGGTAATGAGCAGTTCTTC
TRBJ2-1	TRBD2	.	TRBV14	CASSQRLPLAGDHTEQFF	TGTGCCAGCAGCCAACGTCTCCCGTTAGCGGGGGATCACACTGAGCAGTTCTTC
TRBJ1-2	.	.	TRBV5-6	CASSFGRSAYGYTF	TGTGCCAGCAGCTTTGGTCGTAGTGCCTATGGCTACACCTTC
TRBJ2-2	TRBD2	.	TRBV10-2	CASSETKPGLAVTGELFF	TGCGCCAGCAGTGAGACCAAACCGGGACTAGCGGTCACCGGGGAGCTGTTTTTT
TRBJ1-5	.	.	TRBV6-5	CASSSGYGNQPQHF	TGTGCCAGCAGTTCAGGGTATGGCAATCAGCCCCAGCATTTT
TRBJ2-7	TRBD2	.	TRBV4-2	CASGHSGTASYEQYF	TGTGCCAGCGGTCATAGCGGGACTGCCTCCTACGAGCAGTACTTC
TRBJ1-3	.	.	TRBV10-3	CAISGTSGNTIYF	TGTGCCATCAGCGGGACATCTGGAAACACCATATATTTT
TRBJ2-3	.	.	TRBV20-1	CSASTARREDTQYF	TGCAGTGCTAGTACGGCCCGGCGGGAAGATACGCAGTATTTT
TRBJ1-6	TRBD1	few	TRBV5-8	CASSSQGPNSPLHF	TGTGCCAGCAGCTCACAGGGGCCTAATTCACCCCTCCACTTT
TRBJ1-2	.	.	TRBV5-1	CASSSGGGEPYGYTF	TGCGCCAGCAGCTCCGGAGGCGGGGAGCCCTATGGCTACACCTTC
TRBJ1-2	.	.	TRBV9	CASSVAETGDGYTF	TGTGCCAGCAGCGTAGCGGAAACGGGAGATGGCTACACCTTC
TRBJ1-1	.	.	TRBV30	CAWGPGGGEAFF	TGTGCCTGGGGCCCCGGGGGGGGAGAAGCTTTCTTT
TRBJ2-5	TRBD2	.	TRBV6-6	CASSPGLAGGPETQYF	TGTGCCAGCAGCCCCGGACTAGCGGGGGGGCCCGAGACCCAGTACTTC
TRBJ2-3	TRBD2	.	TRBV11-2	CASSFRLAGTTDTQYF	TGTGCCAGCAGCTTTCGGCTAGCGGGGACCACAGATACGCAGTATTTT
TRBJ1-2	TRBD1	.	TRBV2	CASSSPGGQGERGYGYTF	TGTGCCAGCAGTTCCCCGGGAGGACAGGGAGAGAGAGGGTATGGCTACACCTTC
TRBJ1-5	.	.	TRBV9	CASSPGDSNQPQHF	TGTGCCAGCAGCCCCGGAGATAGCAATCAGCCCCAGCATTTT
TRBJ2-7	.	.	TRBV7-8	CASSLGAGDHAQYF	TGTGCCAGCAGCTTAGGGGCAGGGGATCACGCGCAGTACTTC
TRBJ2-2	TRBD1	.	TRBV18	CASSPLGQGRTGELFF	TGTGCCAGCTCACCCCTCGGACAGGGTCGCACCGGGGAGCTGTTTTTT
TRBJ1-1	TRBD1	.	TRBV18	CASSPGRQGLGGTEAFF	TGTGCCAGCTCACCCGGCAGACAGGGGTTGGGGGGCACTGAAGCTTTCTTT
TRBJ1-6	.	.	TRBV7-9	CASSRLEGYDSPLHF	TGTGCCAGCAGCCGCCTGGAGGGGTACGATTCACCCCTCCACTTT
TRBJ1-6	.	.	TRBV5-4	CASSLEGASSPLHF	TGTGCCAGCAGCTTGGAGGGAGCCAGTTCACCCCTCCACTTT
TRBJ1-2	.	.	TRBV24-1	CATSEAVNYGYTF	TGTGCCACCAGTGAGGCAGTCAACTATGGCTACACCTTC
TRBJ1-4	.	few	TRBV11-2	CASSLRGKTNEKLFF	TGTGCCAGCAGCCTAAGGGGGAAAACTAATGAAAAACTGTTTTTT
TRBJ2-1	TRBD2	.	TRBV11-3	CASSLEAGGYNEQFF	TGTGCCAGCAGCTTAGAAGCGGGGGGGTACAATGAGCAGTTCTTC
TRBJ2-5	.	.	TRBV5-1	CASAMGTQGQETQYF	TGCGCCAGCGCAATGGGCACACAGGGCCAAGAGACCCAGTACTTC
TRBJ1-4	.	.	TRBV21-1	CASSKDGGDREKLFF	TGTGCCAGCAGCAAAGATGGAGGGGACCGCGAAAAACTGTTTTTT
TRBJ1-1	TRBD1	.	TRBV9	CASSVGTGYGTEAFF	TGTGCCAGCAGCGTGGGGACAGGGTATGGCACTGAAGCTTTCTTT
TRBJ1-2	TRBD1	.	TRBV6-4	CASSAGTGPNYGYTF	TGTGCCAGCAGTGCTGGGACAGGGCCCAACTATGGCTACACCTTC
TRBJ1-2	.	.	TRBV19	CASTSTEGRDNYGYTF	TGTGCCAGTACAAGTACCGAGGGCAGAGATAACTATGGCTACACCTTC
TRBJ1-2	.	.	TRBV9	CASSVVNTNYGYTF	TGTGCCAGCAGCGTAGTTAATACTAACTATGGCTACACCTTC